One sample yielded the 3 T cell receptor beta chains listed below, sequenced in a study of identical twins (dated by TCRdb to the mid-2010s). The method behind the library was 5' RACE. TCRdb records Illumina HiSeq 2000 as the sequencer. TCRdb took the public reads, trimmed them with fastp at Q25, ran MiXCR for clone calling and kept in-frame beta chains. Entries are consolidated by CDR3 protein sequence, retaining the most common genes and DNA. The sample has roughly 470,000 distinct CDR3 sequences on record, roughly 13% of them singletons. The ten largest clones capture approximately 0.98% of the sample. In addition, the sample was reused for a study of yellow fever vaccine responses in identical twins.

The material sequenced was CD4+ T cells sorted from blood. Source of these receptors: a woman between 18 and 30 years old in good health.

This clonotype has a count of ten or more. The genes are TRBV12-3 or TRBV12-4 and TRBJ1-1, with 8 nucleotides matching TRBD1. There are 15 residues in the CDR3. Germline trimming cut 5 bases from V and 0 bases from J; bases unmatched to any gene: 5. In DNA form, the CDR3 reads TGTGCCAGCAGTCCAAGACAGGGGTTGAACACTGAAGCTTTCTTT. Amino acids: CASSPRQGLNTEAFF.

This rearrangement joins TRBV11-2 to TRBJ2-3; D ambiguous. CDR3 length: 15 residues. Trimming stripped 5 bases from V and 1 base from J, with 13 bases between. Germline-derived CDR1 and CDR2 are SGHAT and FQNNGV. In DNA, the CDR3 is TGTGCCAGCAGCCCCATGGGCGGTGGCACAGATACGCAGTATTTT. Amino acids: CASSPMGGGTDTQYF.

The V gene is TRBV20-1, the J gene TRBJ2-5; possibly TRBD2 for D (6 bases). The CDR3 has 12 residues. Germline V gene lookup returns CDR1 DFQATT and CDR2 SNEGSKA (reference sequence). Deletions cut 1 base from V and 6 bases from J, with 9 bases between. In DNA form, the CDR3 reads TGCAGTGCTAGAGCGGGGGTAAAGACCCAGTACTTC. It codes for CSARAGVKTQYF.